These 5 T cell receptor beta chains were sequenced from one sample in a study of blood T cell repertoires in COVID-19 (dated by TCRdb to the early 2020s). Receptor amplification or capture employed the immunoSEQ multiplex PCR assay. TCRdb re-hosts the immuneACCESS table, in-frame sequences only. Its copies lack some clones; in the studies checked, an unresolved V gene accounts for under half of them, and the cause for the rest is not known. Here the sample has roughly 110,000 clones; about two thirds occur a single time. In total, the top ten clones hold approximately 0.9% of the sample. The sequenced material came from peripheral blood. The receptor source for this set is a human donor with acute or convalescent COVID-19. The donor label of this sample is uncertain.

This clone was seen once. The rearrangement joins TRBV18 to TRBJ1-1; tentatively, D is TRBD1 (5 bases). The ends were cut back, 5 bases at V and 3 bases at J, with 13 bases in the middle. Looked up from germline, CDR1 is KGHSH and CDR2 is LQKENI. This CDR3 has 14 amino acids. CDR3 DNA sequence: TGTGCCAGCTCATTCCTCGGGGGAGACACTGAAGCTTTCTTT. Protein: CASSFLGGDTEAFF.

V is TRBV28 and J is TRBJ2-3; a possible D gene is TRBD1 (5 bases). This CDR3 comprises 14 residues. V was pared by 8 bases and J by 2 bases, with 14 bases between. Germline V lookup: CDR1 MDHEN, CDR2 SYDVKM. The CDR3 bases are TGTGCCAGCGGATCAGACAGCTCCACAGATACGCAGTATTTT. Translation: CASGSDSSTDTQYF.

The chain carries TRBV5-1 and TRBJ2-3, with a weak D call TRBD2 (6 bases). Per the germline V gene, CDR1 is SGHRS and CDR2 is YFSETQ. The CDR3 is 14 residues long. V dropped 4 bases and J dropped 2 bases, with 11 bases sitting between them. As DNA, the CDR3 is TGCGCCAGCAGCGCCGGGACTTACACAGATACGCAGTATTTT. Protein product: CASSAGTYTDTQYF.

The chain uses TRBV19 and TRBJ1-5; possibly TRBD1 for D (6 bases). The length of the CDR3 is 15 residues. The germline V and J ends were trimmed by 6 bases and 4 bases, with 16 bases remaining between them. Per germline, CDR1 LNHDA and CDR2 SQIVND (reference sequence). The DNA of the CDR3 is TGTGCCAGTAGCCTGACAGGACAGAATAATCAGCCCCAGCATTTT. Translating it yields CASSLTGQNNQPQHF.

This chain links TRBV7-9 with TRBJ1-5; D perhaps matches TRBD1 (5 bases). The V gene's germline CDR1 is SEHNR and CDR2 FQNEAQ (reference sequence). There are 13 residues in the CDR3. The V end lost 3 bases, the J end lost 7 bases, and 10 bases lay between the germline ends. The CDR3 protein is CASSFKGEQPQHF. As DNA, the CDR3 is TGTGCCAGCAGCTTCAAAGGGGAACAGCCCCAGCATTTT.